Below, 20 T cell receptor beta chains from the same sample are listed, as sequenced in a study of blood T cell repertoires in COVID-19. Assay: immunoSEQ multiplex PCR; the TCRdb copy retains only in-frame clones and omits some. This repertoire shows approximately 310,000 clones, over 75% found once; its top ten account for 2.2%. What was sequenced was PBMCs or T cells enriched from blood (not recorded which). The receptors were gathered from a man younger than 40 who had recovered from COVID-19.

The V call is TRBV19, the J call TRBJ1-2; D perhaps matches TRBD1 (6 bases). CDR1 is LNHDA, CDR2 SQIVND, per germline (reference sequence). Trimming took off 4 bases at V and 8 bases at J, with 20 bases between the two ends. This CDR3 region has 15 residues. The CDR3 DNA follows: TGTGCCAGTAGTAGTAACAGGGACGGAAGCGAGGGCTACACCTTC. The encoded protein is CASSSNRDGSEGYTF. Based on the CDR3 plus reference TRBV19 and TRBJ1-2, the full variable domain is DGGITQSPKYLFRKEGQNVTLSCEQNLNHDAMYWYRQDPGQGLRLIYYSQIVNDFQKGDIAEGYSVSREKKESFPLTVTSAQKNPTAFYLCASSSNRDGSEGYTFGSGTRLTVV.

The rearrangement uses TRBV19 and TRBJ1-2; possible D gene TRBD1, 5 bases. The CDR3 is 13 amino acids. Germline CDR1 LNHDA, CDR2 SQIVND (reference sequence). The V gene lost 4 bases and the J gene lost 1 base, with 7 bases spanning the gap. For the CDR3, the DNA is TGTGCCAGTAGTAAGGGGCTTAACTATGGCTACACCTTC. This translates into CASSKGLNYGYTF.

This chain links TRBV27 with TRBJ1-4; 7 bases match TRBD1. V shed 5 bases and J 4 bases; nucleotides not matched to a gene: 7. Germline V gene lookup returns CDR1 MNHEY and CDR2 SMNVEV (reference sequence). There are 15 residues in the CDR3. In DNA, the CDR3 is TGTGCCAGCAGTGTTAAACAGGGGTTTAATGAAAAACTGTTTTTT. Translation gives CASSVKQGFNEKLFF.

The CDR3 loop reads CASSPTGGEKLFF. Written as DNA, the CDR3 is TGTGCCAGTAGTCCTACAGGGGGAGAAAAACTGTTTTTT. The V call is TRBV19, the J call TRBJ1-4; 8 nucleotides align to TRBD1. The CDR3 has 13 amino acids. Germline V gene data show CDR1 as LNHDA and CDR2 as SQIVND (reference sequence). V shed 5 bases, J shed 8 bases, and the junction held 4 bases outside the gene matches.

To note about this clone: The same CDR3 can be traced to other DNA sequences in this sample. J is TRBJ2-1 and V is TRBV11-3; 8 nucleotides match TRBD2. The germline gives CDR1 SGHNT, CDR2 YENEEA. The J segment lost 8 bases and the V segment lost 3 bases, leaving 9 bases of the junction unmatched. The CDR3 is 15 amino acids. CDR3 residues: CASSFGTRLSDEQFF. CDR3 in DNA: TGTGCCAGCAGCTTTGGGACTAGACTTTCCGATGAGCAGTTCTTC.

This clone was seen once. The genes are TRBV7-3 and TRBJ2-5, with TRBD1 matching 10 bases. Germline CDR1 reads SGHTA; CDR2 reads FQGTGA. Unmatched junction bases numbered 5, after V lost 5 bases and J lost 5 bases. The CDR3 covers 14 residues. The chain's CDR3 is CASSPDRGRETQYF. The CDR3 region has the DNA TGTGCCAGCAGCCCAGACAGGGGGCGGGAGACCCAGTACTTC.

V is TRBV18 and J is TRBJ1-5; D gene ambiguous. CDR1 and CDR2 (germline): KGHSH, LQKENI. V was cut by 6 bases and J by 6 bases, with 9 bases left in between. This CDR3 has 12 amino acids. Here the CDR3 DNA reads TGTGCCAGCTCCTCCCGCGGTCAGCCCCAGCATTTT. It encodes CASSSRGQPQHF. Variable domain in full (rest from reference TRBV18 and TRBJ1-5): NAGVMQNPRHLVRRRGQEARLRCSPMKGHSHVYWYRQLPEEGLKFMVYLQKENIIDESGMPKERFSAEFPKEGPSILRIQQVVRGDSAAYFCASSSRGQPQHFGDGTRLSIL.

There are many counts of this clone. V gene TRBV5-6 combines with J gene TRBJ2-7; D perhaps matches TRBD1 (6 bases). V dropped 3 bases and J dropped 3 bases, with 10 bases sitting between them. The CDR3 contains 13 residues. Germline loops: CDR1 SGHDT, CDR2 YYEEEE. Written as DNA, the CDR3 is TGTGCCAGCAGCTCCGCACAGGGCTACGAGCAGTACTTC. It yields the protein CASSSAQGYEQYF.

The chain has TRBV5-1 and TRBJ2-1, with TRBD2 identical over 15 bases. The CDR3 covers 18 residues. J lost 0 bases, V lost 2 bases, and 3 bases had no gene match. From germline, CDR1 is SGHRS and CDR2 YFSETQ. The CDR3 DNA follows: TGCGCCAGCAGCTTAGGGACTAGCGGGGGGAGCTCCTACAATGAGCAGTTCTTC. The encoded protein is CASSLGTSGGSSYNEQFF. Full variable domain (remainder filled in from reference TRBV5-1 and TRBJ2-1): KAGVTQTPRYLIKTRGQQVTLSCSPISGHRSVSWYQQTPGQGLQFLFEYFSETQRNKGNFPGRFSGRQFSNSRSEMNVSTLELGDSALYLCASSLGTSGGSSYNEQFFGPGTRLTVL.

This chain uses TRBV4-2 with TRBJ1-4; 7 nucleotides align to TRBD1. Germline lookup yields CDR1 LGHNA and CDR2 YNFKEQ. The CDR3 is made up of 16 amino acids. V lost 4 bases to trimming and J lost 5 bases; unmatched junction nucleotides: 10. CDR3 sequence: CASSRSPGGPNEKLFF. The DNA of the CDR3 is TGTGCCAGCAGCCGTAGTCCAGGGGGGCCAAATGAAAAACTGTTTTTT.

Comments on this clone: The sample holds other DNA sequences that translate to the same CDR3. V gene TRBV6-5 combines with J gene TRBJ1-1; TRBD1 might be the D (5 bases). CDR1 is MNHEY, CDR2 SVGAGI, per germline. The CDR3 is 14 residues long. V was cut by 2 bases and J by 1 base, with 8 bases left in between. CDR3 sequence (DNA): TGTGCCAGCAGTTACGGGGGGTGGAACACTGAAGCTTTCTTT. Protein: CASSYGGWNTEAFF.

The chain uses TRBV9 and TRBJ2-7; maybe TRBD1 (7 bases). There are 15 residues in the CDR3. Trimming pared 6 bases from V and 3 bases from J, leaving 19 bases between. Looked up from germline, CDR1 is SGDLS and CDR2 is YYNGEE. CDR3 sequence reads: CASTPRGDSDYEQYF. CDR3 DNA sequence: TGTGCCAGCACCCCGAGGGGGGACAGCGACTACGAGCAGTACTTC.

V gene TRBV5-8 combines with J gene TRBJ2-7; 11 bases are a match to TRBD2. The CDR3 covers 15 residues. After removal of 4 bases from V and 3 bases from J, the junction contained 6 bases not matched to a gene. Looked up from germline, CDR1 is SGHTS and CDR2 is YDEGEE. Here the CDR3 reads CASSPTSGGYYEQYF. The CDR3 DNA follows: TGTGCCAGCAGCCCAACTAGCGGGGGTTACTACGAGCAGTACTTC.

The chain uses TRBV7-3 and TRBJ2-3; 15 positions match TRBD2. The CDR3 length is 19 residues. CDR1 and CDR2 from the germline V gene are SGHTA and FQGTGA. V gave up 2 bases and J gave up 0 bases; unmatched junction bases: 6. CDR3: CASSLLGLAGGLSTDTQYF. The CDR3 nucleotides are TGTGCCAGCAGCTTATTGGGACTAGCGGGGGGCCTAAGCACAGATACGCAGTATTTT.

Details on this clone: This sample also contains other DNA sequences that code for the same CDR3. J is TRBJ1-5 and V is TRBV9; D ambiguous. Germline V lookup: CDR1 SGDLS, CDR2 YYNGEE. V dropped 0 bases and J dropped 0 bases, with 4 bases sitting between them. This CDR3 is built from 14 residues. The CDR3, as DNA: TGTGCCAGCAGCGTAGACAATAGCAATCAGCCCCAGCATTTT. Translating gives CASSVDNSNQPQHF.

The CDR3 nucleotides read TGTGCCAGCAGCTTTCGACAGGGGGCTGAAGCTTTCTTT. It codes for CASSFRQGAEAFF. V is TRBV7-3 and J is TRBJ1-1; 9 nucleotides agree with TRBD1. V dropped 3 bases and J dropped 6; count of bases not matched to a gene: 2. The germline V gene encodes CDR1 SGHTA and CDR2 FQGTGA. This CDR3 has 13 residues.

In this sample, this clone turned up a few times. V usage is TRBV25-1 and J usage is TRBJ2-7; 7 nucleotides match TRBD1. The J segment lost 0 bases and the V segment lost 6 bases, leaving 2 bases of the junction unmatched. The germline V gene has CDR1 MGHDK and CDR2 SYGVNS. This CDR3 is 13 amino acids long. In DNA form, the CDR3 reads TGTGCCAGCAGGTCAGGGGGCTCCTACGAGCAGTACTTC. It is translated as CASRSGGSYEQYF.

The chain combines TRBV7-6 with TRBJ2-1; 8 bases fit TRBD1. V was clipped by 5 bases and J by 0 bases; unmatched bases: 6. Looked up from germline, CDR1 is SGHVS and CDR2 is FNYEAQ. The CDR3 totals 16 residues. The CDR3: CASSDGQGSSYNEQFF. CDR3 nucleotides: TGTGCCAGCAGCGACGGACAGGGAAGCTCCTACAATGAGCAGTTCTTC.

The DNA of the CDR3 is TGTGCCAGCAGCTTTGACAGCTACGAGCAGTACTTC. As protein: CASSFDSYEQYF. The chain links TRBV7-9 to TRBJ2-7; D possibly corresponds to TRBD1 (5 bases). The germline gives CDR1 SEHNR, CDR2 FQNEAQ (reference sequence). This CDR3 spans 12 amino acids. V lost 3 bases and J 3 bases, leaving 6 bases between the germline ends.

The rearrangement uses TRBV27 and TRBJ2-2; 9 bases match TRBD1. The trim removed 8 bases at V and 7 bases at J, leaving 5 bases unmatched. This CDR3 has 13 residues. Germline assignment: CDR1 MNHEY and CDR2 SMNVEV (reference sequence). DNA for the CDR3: TGTGCCAGCGGGGACAGGGTTGGCGGGGAGCTGTTTTTT. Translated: CASGDRVGGELFF.